A selection of T cell receptor beta chains follows, all from one sample in a study of regulatory T cells in long-lasting Graves disease. TCRdb recomputed calls from the multiplex PCR reads with MiXCR, one row per CDR3 protein. The top ten hold about 8.3% of the sample, which has around 450,000 distinct CDR3 sequences, 15% seen once. The sample also formed part of further work on T cells in Graves' hyperthyroidism and ophthalmopathy.

The sequencing used peripheral blood mononuclear cells (PBMCs), collected at new diagnosis, from a patient treated with antithyroid drugs. These receptors were taken from a woman in her thirties or forties with Graves disease. Each CDR3 is given with its conserved first and last residue. The D gene is left open where the match is weak. Size values are once, few and many counts, or a class for expanded clones, and some rows have none.

j_call | clone_size | d_call | v_call | cdr3_nt | cdr3_aa
TRBJ2-1 | many | TRBD1 | TRBV28 | TGTGCCAGCAGTCTCCCGGGACAGGGGTCTAATGAGCAGTTCTTC | CASSLPGQGSNEQFF
TRBJ2-5 | many | TRBD2 | TRBV18 | TGTGCCAGCTCACCACCTAGCGGGAGCTTCAAGACCCAGTACTTC | CASSPPSGSFKTQYF
TRBJ2-7 | many | TRBD2 | TRBV27 | TGTGCCAGCAGTTTATCAATAGCGGGAGACCTCTACGAGCAGTACTTC | CASSLSIAGDLYEQYF
TRBJ1-2 | many | NA | TRBV3-1 | TGTGCCAGCAGCCCGCGTCGGGTGAAGGATGTAAACTATGGCTACACCTTC | CASSPRRVKDVNYGYTF
TRBJ1-1 | many | NA | TRBV24-1 | TGTGCCACCAGTGATTCCCCAGGGCTGGGGAACACTGAAGCTTTCTTT | CATSDSPGLGNTEAFF
TRBJ1-2 | NA | NA | TRBV28 | TGTGCCAGCAGTTTGGGTCGGTTCTCCGCCTTC | CASSLGRFSAF
TRBJ2-7 | many | NA | TRBV2 | TGTGCCAGCAGTGAAGCGCATCGGGGCTACGAGCAGTACTTC | CASSEAHRGYEQYF
TRBJ2-2 | many | NA | TRBV15 | TGTGCCACCAGCGAGAGGGCCGGGGAGCTGTTTTTT | CATSERAGELFF
TRBJ2-1 | many | NA | TRBV24-1 | TGTGCCACCAGTGACCGCAATGAGCAGTTCTTC | CATSDRNEQFF
TRBJ2-5 | many | TRBD2 | TRBV28 | TGTGCCAGCAGTTCCCAGGGACTAGCGGGAGAAGAGACCCAGTACTTC | CASSSQGLAGEETQYF
TRBJ2-1 | NA | NA | TRBV18 | TGTGCCAGCTCACCAGGATCGGGGAATGAGCAGTTCTTC | CASSPGSGNEQFF
TRBJ2-3 | many | NA | TRBV3-1 | TGTGCCAGCAGCCAAGAAATGGACACTAGCACAGATACGCAGTATTTT | CASSQEMDTSTDTQYF
TRBJ2-1 | many | TRBD2 | TRBV12-3/TRBV12-4 | TGTGCCAGCAGTATTTTTAATTTTGCATCAGCGGGAGGGTACAATGAGCAGTTCTTC | CASSIFNFASAGGYNEQFF
TRBJ2-3 | many | NA | TRBV12-3/TRBV12-4 | TGTGCCAGCAGTGGGGGTATCACAGATACGCAGTATTTT | CASSGGITDTQYF
TRBJ2-7 | many | TRBD2 | TRBV6-1 | TGTGCCAGCAGTGAAGAAGGAGGGACGGGAGGGAGCAACTACGAGCAGTACTTC | CASSEEGGTGGSNYEQYF
TRBJ2-1 | NA | NA | TRBV9 | TGTGCCAGCAGCGAACTACTCGACAGTTACAATGAGCAGTTCTTC | CASSELLDSYNEQFF
TRBJ2-1 | many | TRBD2 | TRBV27 | TGTGCCAGCAGTGCCCGGGGACTAGCGGGAGGGAATGAGCAGTTCTTC | CASSARGLAGGNEQFF
TRBJ1-3 | few | NA | TRBV5-5 | TGTGCCAGCAGCTTGGAACGGGTGAACTCTGGAAACACCATATATTTT | CASSLERVNSGNTIYF
TRBJ1-2 | NA | TRBD1 | TRBV6-1 | TGTGCCAGCAGTCAGACAGGGTTCTATGGCTACACCTTC | CASSQTGFYGYTF
TRBJ1-2 | NA | TRBD1 | TRBV6-1 | TGTGCCAGCAGCCAAGTCCCGCCGGGACAGGGGAGGAATGGCTACACCTTC | CASSQVPPGQGRNGYTF
TRBJ2-7 | many | TRBD2 | TRBV5-1 | TGCGCCAGCAGCATCGGGACTAGCGGCTACGAGCAGTACTTC | CASSIGTSGYEQYF
TRBJ2-3 | many | TRBD2 | TRBV19 | TGTGCCAGTAGTATTGAGGGGGGACTAGAGACAAAGGGGGACAACACAGATACGCAGTATTTT | CASSIEGGLETKGDNTDTQYF
TRBJ1-3 | many | TRBD1 | TRBV6-1 | TGTGCCAGCAGTGGACAGGGCCTCTCTGGAAACACCATATATTTT | CASSGQGLSGNTIYF
TRBJ1-1 | many | NA | TRBV27 | TGTGCCAGCAGTTTATATGGAACAGGGTTCCCTGAAGCTTTCTTT | CASSLYGTGFPEAFF
TRBJ2-5 | many | NA | TRBV6-1 | TGTGCCAGCAGTCCGACTGCTTCGGTAGAGACCCAGTACTTC | CASSPTASVETQYF
TRBJ2-1 | many | TRBD2 | TRBV27 | TGTGCCAGCAGTTCAGCGGGAGACTCCTACAATGAGCAGTTCTTC | CASSSAGDSYNEQFF
TRBJ1-6 | NA | NA | TRBV5-6 | TGTGCCAGCAGCTTAAGGGACCGGAATTCACCCCTCCACTTT | CASSLRDRNSPLHF